The 6 T cell receptor beta chains in this list originate from one sample, sequenced in a study of siplizumab effects on memory and regulatory T cells (dated by TCRdb to about 2019). Libraries came from the immunoSEQ multiplex PCR assay. TCRdb limited this immuneACCESS table to in-frame rearrangements with V and J called. A share of clones is missing; checked studies link under half to unresolved V genes, and the rest is unexplained. This sample is represented by 50,000 to 60,000 clones; approximately 84% of them were singletons. The ten biggest clones cover 0.35% of the sample. The sample taken for sequencing was naive CD8+ T cells sorted from blood. The cell subset or site label of this sample denotes: unstimulated naive T cells. All receptors derive from a human donor in good health.

The rearrangement joins TRBV4-2 to TRBJ2-1; tentative D call: TRBD2 (6 bases). V was cut by 1 base and J by 7 bases, with 11 bases left in between. This CDR3 is built from 14 residues. The V gene's germline CDR1 is LGHNA and CDR2 YNFKEQ. In nucleotides, the CDR3 is TGTGCCAGCAGCCAAGCAAGACTAGTGAATGAGCAGTTCTTC. Encoded protein: CASSQARLVNEQFF.

This chain joins TRBV4-2 and TRBJ2-3; a possible D gene is TRBD2 (5 bases). The V end lost 4 bases, the J end lost 4 bases, and 12 bases lay between the germline ends. Looked up from germline, CDR1 is LGHNA and CDR2 is YNFKEQ. The CDR3 extends over 14 amino acids. CDR3 residues: CASSLDGESDTQYF. Here the CDR3 DNA reads TGTGCCAGCAGCCTTGATGGGGAGTCAGATACGCAGTATTTT.

The CDR3 DNA follows: TGTGCCAGCAGCTTAAATGGGGGGGCCGGTTCGGAGACCCAGTACTTC. Protein sequence: CASSLNGGAGSETQYF. The chain employs TRBV5-6 and TRBJ2-5, with D perhaps TRBD2 (7 bases). CDR1 and CDR2 (germline): SGHDT, YYEEEE. V gave up 2 bases and J gave up 5 bases, with 19 bases separating them. This CDR3 comprises 16 residues.

The rearrangement joins TRBV2 to TRBJ2-7; TRBD1 aligns across 9 bases. V trimming: 6 bases; J trimming: 0 bases; junction bases outside the gene matches: 6. The CDR3 consists of 15 residues. The V gene's germline CDR1 is SNHLY and CDR2 FYNNEI. In DNA form, the CDR3 reads TGTGCCAGCAGAGGACAGGGGCCAGCCTCCTACGAGCAGTACTTC. As protein: CASRGQGPASYEQYF.

This clone was seen only once. The V and J genes are TRBV27 and TRBJ2-3; 8 nucleotides align to TRBD2. Germline V lookup: CDR1 MNHEY, CDR2 SMNVEV (reference sequence). The CDR3 totals 17 residues. V dropped 2 bases and J dropped 2; count of bases not matched to a gene: 9. In DNA form, the CDR3 reads TGTGCCAGCAGTTTAGGGCGGGAGGCCACTATCACAGATACGCAGTATTTT. Protein product: CASSLGREATITDTQYF.

In nucleotides, the CDR3 is TGTGCCAGCAGTTACCAATGGGGGGGAAGAGAGACCCAGTACTTC. This sequence encodes CASSYQWGGRETQYF. J is TRBJ2-5 and V is TRBV27, with 7 positions matching TRBD2. Unmatched junction bases numbered 9, after V lost 4 bases and J lost 4 bases. CDR3 length equals 15 residues. Germline V gene lookup returns CDR1 MNHEY and CDR2 SMNVEV (reference sequence).